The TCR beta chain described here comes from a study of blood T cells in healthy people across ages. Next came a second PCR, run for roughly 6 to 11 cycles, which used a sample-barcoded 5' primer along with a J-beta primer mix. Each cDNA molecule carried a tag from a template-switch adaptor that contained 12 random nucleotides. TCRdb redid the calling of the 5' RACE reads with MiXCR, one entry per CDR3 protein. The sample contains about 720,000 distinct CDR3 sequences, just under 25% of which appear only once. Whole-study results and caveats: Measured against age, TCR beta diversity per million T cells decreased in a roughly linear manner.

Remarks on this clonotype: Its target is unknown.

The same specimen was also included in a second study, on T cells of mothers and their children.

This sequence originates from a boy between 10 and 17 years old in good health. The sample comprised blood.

The DNA of the CDR3 is TGCAGTGCTAGTCAGGGCGGGAGGGCCCAAGAGACCCAGTACTTC. Its translation: CSASQGGRAQETQYF. The chain carries TRBV20-1 and TRBJ2-5; 9 nucleotides agree with TRBD2. Germline CDR1 and CDR2: DFQATT and SNEGSKA (reference sequence). The CDR3 has 15 residues. V trimming: 3 bases; J trimming: 1 base; junction bases outside the gene matches: 6.